These 22 T cell receptor beta chains came from one sample sequenced in a study of CD8 T cells in Susac syndrome. When the RNA was reverse transcribed, random hexamers were used with an input of roughly 0.5 to 1 ug. TCRdb re-called the immunoSEQ multiplex PCR reads through MiXCR, storing one row per CDR3 protein. The profile shows about 130,000 distinct CDR3 sequences, 85% to 95% of them singletons. The sequencing sample was made of CD8+ T cells from PBMCs. The receptor set was obtained from a human donor with multiple sclerosis.

This rearrangement joins TRBV9 to TRBJ2-3; D is unclear. The CDR3 is 13 amino acids. Germline V CDR1 and CDR2: SGDLS, YYNGEE. The V and J ends lost 0 bases and 0 bases respectively, with 2 bases between them. The chain's CDR3 is CASSVGSTDTQYF. CDR3 nucleotide sequence: TGTGCCAGCAGCGTAGGGAGCACAGATACGCAGTATTTT. Variable domain in full (rest from reference TRBV9 and TRBJ2-3): DSGVTQTPKHLITATGQRVTLRCSPRSGDLSVYWYQQSLDQGLQFLIQYYNGEERAKGNILERFSAQQFPDLHSELNLSSLELGDSALYFCASSVGSTDTQYFGPGTRLTVL.

The chain uses TRBV3-1 and TRBJ2-2; D could derive from TRBD1 or TRBD2 (7 bases each). Germline V CDR1 and CDR2: LGHDT, YNNKEL (reference sequence). This CDR3 contains 17 residues. V lost 3 bases and J 5 bases, leaving 19 bases between the germline ends. CDR3: CASSHRVEQGGTGELFF. The CDR3 nucleotides are TGTGCCAGCAGCCACCGGGTGGAGCAGGGGGGGACCGGGGAGCTGTTTTTT.

The count of this clonotype is one. This chain joins TRBV9 and TRBJ2-3; 12 bases match TRBD2. The trim removed 2 bases at V and 5 bases at J, leaving 3 bases unmatched. Germline V CDR1 and CDR2: SGDLS, YYNGEE. The CDR3 extends over 15 amino acids. CDR3: CASSVTSGSGDTQYF. CDR3 bases: TGTGCCAGCAGCGTGACTAGCGGGAGTGGAGATACGCAGTATTTT.

In this sample, this clonotype turned up once. The chain recombines TRBV13 with TRBJ1-1; D is unresolved. CDR1 is PRHDT and CDR2 is FYEKMQ in the germline V gene (reference sequence). CDR3 length: 13 amino acids. Trimming took off 4 bases at V and 8 bases at J, with 14 bases between the two ends. The CDR3 nucleotides are TGTGCCAGCAGCTCCCGGGTCCTCTCCGAAGCTTTCTTT. It encodes CASSSRVLSEAFF.

This clonotype was picked up one time. The chain uses TRBV28 and TRBJ1-6; TRBD1 matches 7 bases. Trimming removed 6 bases from V and 4 bases from J; junction bases left unmatched: 9. The CDR3 is 16 residues long. Germline assignment: CDR1 MDHEN and CDR2 SYDVKM. CDR3 protein: CASSFKYRGYNSPLHF. The DNA for the CDR3 is TGTGCCAGCAGCTTTAAATACAGGGGATATAATTCACCCCTCCACTTT.

J is TRBJ1-1 and V is TRBV4-1, with TRBD1 matching 8 bases. Unmatched junction bases numbered 15, after V lost 0 bases and J lost 3 bases. The CDR3 has 19 residues. Germline-derived CDR1 and CDR2 are MGHRA and YSYEKL. CDR3 in amino acids: CASSQDHSPGGGSDTEAFF. CDR3 DNA sequence: TGCGCCAGCAGCCAAGATCACTCCCCAGGGGGCGGAAGCGACACTGAAGCTTTCTTT.

V is TRBV11-1 and J is TRBJ2-4; no definite D call. Looked up from germline, CDR1 is SGHAT and CDR2 is FQDESV (reference sequence). The CDR3 contains 16 residues. V lost 5 bases and J 0 bases, leaving 14 bases between the germline ends. CDR3 sequence reads: CASSLGFELAKNIQYF. CDR3 nucleotide sequence: TGTGCCAGCAGCCTCGGGTTCGAGCTAGCCAAAAACATTCAGTACTTC.

The V call is TRBV14, the J call TRBJ1-1; tentative D call: TRBD1 (5 bases). The germline gives CDR1 SGHDN, CDR2 FVKESK. V lost 4 bases and J 0 bases, leaving 12 bases between the germline ends. The CDR3 runs 15 residues. CDR3 region: CASSPGYSMNTEAFF. DNA of the CDR3: TGTGCCAGCAGCCCAGGGTACAGCATGAACACTGAAGCTTTCTTT.

This chain connects TRBV12-3 or TRBV12-4 to TRBJ1-4, with D possibly matching TRBD1 (5 bases). The CDR3 is 15 residues long. V lost 5 bases and J 0 bases, leaving 10 bases between the germline ends. The CDR3 DNA reads TGTGCCAGCAGTGAGACAGAGACAACTAATGAAAAACTGTTTTTT. Protein sequence: CASSETETTNEKLFF.

This clonotype occurred a few times. This chain joins TRBV27 and TRBJ2-2; D is ambiguous. Germline V gene lookup returns CDR1 MNHEY and CDR2 SMNVEV (reference sequence). The ends were cut back, 3 bases at V and 1 base at J, with 3 bases in the middle. This CDR3 comprises 13 residues. The CDR3 region is CASSFKNTGELFF. CDR3 coding DNA: TGTGCCAGCAGTTTCAAGAACACCGGGGAGCTGTTTTTT.

This chain joins TRBV20-1 and TRBJ2-6; D may match TRBD1 or TRBD2 (5 bases each). Germline CDR1 is DFQATT and CDR2 is SNEGSKA (reference sequence). The V gene lost 0 bases and the J gene lost 0 bases, with 12 bases spanning the gap. The CDR3 has 17 amino acids. The CDR3 here is CSARDRDARSGANVLTF. CDR3 sequence (DNA): TGCAGTGCTAGAGATCGGGACGCTCGCTCTGGGGCCAACGTCCTGACTTTC.

The rearrangement links TRBV20-1 to TRBJ2-7; 7 bases are a match to TRBD1. V was pared by 6 bases and J by 7 bases, with 18 bases of the junction left unmatched. The CDR3 length is 15 residues. Germline CDR1 DFQATT, CDR2 SNEGSKA (reference sequence). The CDR3 here is CSAKYRDSNPQEQYF. DNA of the CDR3: TGCAGTGCGAAATACCGGGACAGTAATCCCCAAGAGCAGTACTTC.

The chain joins TRBV6-2 or TRBV6-3 to TRBJ2-1, with D perhaps matching TRBD1 (5 bases). Germline V gives CDR1 MNHEY, CDR2 SVGEGT. Trimming took off 7 bases at V and 4 bases at J, with 17 bases between the two ends. This CDR3 comprises 15 residues. CDR3 loop: CASNNVGQGYNEQFF. For the CDR3, the DNA is TGTGCCAGCAATAATGTGGGGCAGGGTTACAATGAGCAGTTCTTC.

This chain links TRBV27 with TRBJ1-1; D is unresolved. The CDR3 covers 13 residues. V dropped 7 bases and J dropped 3 bases, with 12 bases sitting between them. The germline V gene encodes CDR1 MNHEY and CDR2 SMNVEV (reference sequence). The CDR3 bases are TGTGCCAGCAAGAGGGTCTTTGACACTGAAGCTTTCTTT. Protein product: CASKRVFDTEAFF.

V usage is TRBV10-3 and J usage is TRBJ1-2; D perhaps matches TRBD1 (5 bases). This CDR3 spans 14 amino acids. Deletions cut 0 bases from V and 2 bases from J, with 7 bases between. Looked up from germline, CDR1 is ENHRY and CDR2 is SYGVKD. The CDR3 protein is CAISESDRNYGYTF. CDR3 nucleotide sequence: TGTGCCATCAGTGAGTCAGACAGAAACTATGGCTACACCTTC.

The V gene is TRBV7-9, the J gene TRBJ2-7; D possibly corresponds to TRBD1 (6 bases). Trimming removed 4 bases from V and 2 bases from J, with 9 bases in between. The CDR3 has 13 residues. From germline, CDR1 is SEHNR and CDR2 FQNEAQ (reference sequence). As DNA, the CDR3 is TGTGCCAGCAGCTCCCGGGACACCTACGAGCAGTACTTC. This translates into CASSSRDTYEQYF.

The chain uses TRBV30 and TRBJ2-7; 8 bases map to TRBD2. Germline V lookup: CDR1 GTSNPN, CDR2 SVGIG (reference sequence). The length of the CDR3 is 15 residues. V trimming: 0 bases; J trimming: 1 base; junction bases outside the gene matches: 5. The CDR3 nucleotides read TGTGCCTGGAGTGTAGGAGCGGGAGTGTCCTACGAGCAGTACGTC. This codes for CAWSVGAGVSYEQYV.

This chain links TRBV5-1 with TRBJ2-2; D possibly corresponds to TRBD1 (5 bases). Germline lookup yields CDR1 SGHRS and CDR2 YFSETQ. V was clipped by 4 bases and J by 6 bases, with 7 bases between them. This CDR3 region has 12 residues. CDR3 sequence: CASSKGSGELFF. The CDR3 DNA reads TGCGCCAGCAGCAAGGGGTCCGGGGAGCTGTTTTTT.

The chain has TRBV20-1 and TRBJ2-4, with D perhaps TRBD2 (7 bases). Germline-derived CDR1 and CDR2 are DFQATT and SNEGSKA (reference sequence). This CDR3 has 15 amino acids. Trimming shortened V by 6 bases and J by 3 bases, and 18 bases separated the two germline ends. The CDR3 reads CSARRGGADKNIQYF. The CDR3 DNA is TGCAGTGCCCGGAGGGGGGGGGCGGACAAAAACATTCAGTACTTC.

The chain employs TRBV24-1 and TRBJ1-2; D possibly corresponds to TRBD1 (5 bases). V was shortened by 3 bases and J by 8 bases, with 18 bases between the two germline ends. Looked up from germline, CDR1 is KGHDR and CDR2 is SFDVKD. This CDR3 comprises 15 residues. CDR3 protein: CATSDGAPGFGGYTF. Here the CDR3 DNA reads TGTGCCACCAGTGATGGGGCCCCAGGTTTCGGAGGCTACACCTTC.

The chain's CDR3 is CASDRLAGSVGSYNEQFF. In DNA form, the CDR3 reads TGCGCCTCCGACCGCCTAGCGGGGTCCGTTGGATCCTACAATGAGCAGTTCTTC. The chain is built from TRBV5-1 and TRBJ2-1, with 9 bases fitting TRBD2. Looked up from germline, CDR1 is SGHRS and CDR2 is YFSETQ. The CDR3 is 18 amino acids. V lost 10 bases, J lost 1 base, and 18 bases stayed unmatched.

V usage is TRBV12-3 or TRBV12-4 and J usage is TRBJ1-1, with 7 positions matching TRBD1. The CDR3 has 12 residues. With 10 bases clipped from V and 6 bases from J, the junction kept 8 bases outside the gene matches. In DNA, the CDR3 is TGTGCCACCACAAAGGGGGCTGCTGAAGCTTTCTTT. As protein: CATTKGAAEAFF.